Presented here are 28 T cell receptor beta chains from one specimen sequenced in a study of shared clonotypes between healthy human individuals. Libraries were prepared by immunoSEQ multiplex PCR; TCRdb keeps only in-frame clonotypes and omits some of them. The sample has about 2.3 million clones, less than 95% seen once. Sequencing input: naive CD4+ T cells from PBMCs. Subset noted: CD45RA+ positively selected. The receptors here all came from a man between 18 and 35 years old in good health. Some clones in this sample may be carry-over from other donors' samples.

This chain uses TRBV9 with TRBJ1-3, with no clear D. V was pared by 2 bases and J by 1 base, with 10 bases between. Germline CDR1 and CDR2: SGDLS and YYNGEE. The CDR3 runs 15 residues. This chain's CDR3 is CASSVSQGSGNTIYF. The CDR3 DNA follows: TGTGCCAGCAGCGTTAGCCAAGGGTCTGGAAACACCATATATTTT.

The J gene is TRBJ1-6, the V gene TRBV5-4; D possibly corresponds to TRBD1 (5 bases). CDR1 and CDR2 (germline): SGHNT, YYREEE (reference sequence). V was trimmed by 6 bases and J by 9 bases, leaving 19 bases between them. CDR3 length: 15 residues. The CDR3 region is CASTQTPGRGSPLHF. The CDR3 coding sequence is TGTGCCAGCACCCAGACCCCAGGAAGGGGTTCACCCCTCCACTTT.

The V gene is TRBV14, the J gene TRBJ1-5; TRBD1 aligns across 9 bases. V trimming: 0 bases; J trimming: 5 bases; junction bases outside the gene matches: 11. Per germline, CDR1 SGHDN and CDR2 FVKESK. This CDR3 contains 18 residues. This chain's CDR3 is CASSQDVSGQGVDQPQHF. The DNA of the CDR3 is TGTGCCAGCAGCCAAGATGTTTCGGGACAGGGAGTCGATCAGCCCCAGCATTTT. Drawing the rest from reference TRBV14 and TRBJ1-5, the complete variable domain is EAGVTQFPSHSVIEKGQTVTLRCDPISGHDNLYWYRRVMGKEIKFLLHFVKESKQDESGMPNNRFLAERTGGTYSTLKVQPAELEDSGVYFCASSQDVSGQGVDQPQHFGDGTRLSIL.

The genes are TRBV5-1 and TRBJ1-1, with TRBD1 identical over 11 bases. The CDR3 extends over 14 amino acids. V lost 5 bases and J lost 5; bases outside the gene matches: 5. CDR1 and CDR2 (germline): SGHRS, YFSETQ. The CDR3 loop reads CASRERDRGTEAFF. In DNA, the CDR3 is TGCGCCAGCAGAGAACGGGACAGGGGGACTGAAGCTTTCTTT.

The chain couples TRBV29-1 to TRBJ2-1; 8 bases agree with TRBD1. Germline lookup yields CDR1 SQVTM and CDR2 ANQGSEA. This CDR3 spans 14 amino acids. V was clipped by 5 bases and J by 7 bases; unmatched bases: 10. CDR3 amino acids: CSVRLDRAVNEQFF. DNA for the CDR3: TGCAGCGTTCGGTTGGACAGGGCGGTTAATGAGCAGTTCTTC.

This clone has a single count. J is TRBJ2-7 and V is TRBV11-3; 9 positions match TRBD2. CDR3 size: 15 residues. V lost 5 bases to trimming and J lost 7 bases; unmatched junction nucleotides: 12. Germline V gives CDR1 SGHNT, CDR2 YENEEA. CDR3 in DNA: TGTGCCAGCAGCCTCCGTTTAGCGGGAGCGGAAGAGCAGTACTTC. This codes for CASSLRLAGAEEQYF.

This clone showed up just once. The rearrangement uses TRBV11-3 and TRBJ2-1; TRBD2 agrees at 7 bases. The trim removed 2 bases at V and 5 bases at J, leaving 3 bases unmatched. The CDR3 is made up of 14 amino acids. Germline lookup yields CDR1 SGHNT and CDR2 YENEEA. This chain's CDR3 is CASSLSGTDNEQFF. CDR3 nucleotides: TGTGCCAGCAGCTTAAGCGGGACTGACAATGAGCAGTTCTTC.

This rearrangement joins TRBV4-3 to TRBJ1-2; maybe TRBD1 (6 bases). V gave up 1 base and J gave up 2 bases, with 14 bases separating them. The CDR3 sequence is 16 residues long. The germline CDR1 and CDR2 sequences are LGHNA and YSLEER. The CDR3 nucleotides read TGCGCCAGCAGCCAAGGGCTAAACAGGGTAAACTATGGCTACACCTTC. Translating it yields CASSQGLNRVNYGYTF.

V gene TRBV2 combines with J gene TRBJ2-7, with 8 nucleotides matching TRBD2. Trimming at V came to 6 bases and at J to 4 bases, leaving 2 bases not matched to a gene. This CDR3 has 12 residues. Germline-derived CDR1 and CDR2 are SNHLY and FYNNEI. The CDR3 here is CASSGRDYEQYF. In DNA, the CDR3 is TGTGCCAGCAGCGGGAGGGATTACGAGCAGTACTTC.

CDR3 amino acids: CASAKTRNEKLFF. The CDR3 coding sequence is TGTGCCAGTGCTAAGACGCGAAATGAAAAACTGTTTTTT. The rearrangement links TRBV19 to TRBJ1-4; D is unclear. The CDR3 has 13 amino acids. Germline V CDR1 and CDR2: LNHDA, SQIVND (reference sequence). Between the trimmed V and J ends, which lost 8 bases and 5 bases, there was a span of 12 bases.

The rearrangement links TRBV19 to TRBJ2-7; 14 positions match TRBD2. Trimming removed 4 bases from V and 0 bases from J; junction bases left unmatched: 2. CDR3 length: 16 amino acids. The V gene's germline CDR1 is LNHDA and CDR2 SQIVND (reference sequence). The CDR3 spells CASSRGTSGSSYEQYF. In DNA, the CDR3 is TGTGCCAGTAGTAGGGGGACTAGCGGGAGCTCCTACGAGCAGTACTTC.

CDR3 bases: TGTGCCAGCAGTTTAGGGGAACAGCCCCAGCATTTT. Translation: CASSLGEQPQHF. This chain joins TRBV28 and TRBJ1-5; D gene ambiguous. The length of the CDR3 is 12 residues. V was cut by 2 bases and J by 7 bases, with 6 bases left in between. CDR1 is MDHEN, CDR2 SYDVKM, per germline.

V is TRBV6-1 and J is TRBJ2-1; D might be TRBD2 (5 bases). Germline lookup yields CDR1 MNHNS and CDR2 SASEGT. Trimming cost V 2 bases and J 8 bases, with 10 bases left between them. The length of the CDR3 is 13 residues. CDR3 bases: TGTGCCAGCAGTGAACTTCGGCGGGATGAGCAGTTCTTC. Its protein product is CASSELRRDEQFF.

The V gene is TRBV7-3, the J gene TRBJ2-1, with TRBD2 matching 9 bases. The CDR3 loop spans 16 amino acids. From germline, CDR1 is SGHTA and CDR2 FQGTGA. The J segment lost 3 bases and the V segment lost 1 base, leaving 4 bases of the junction unmatched. CDR3: CASSLMLAGNYNEQFF. CDR3 bases: TGTGCCAGCAGCTTAATGCTAGCGGGAAACTACAATGAGCAGTTCTTC.

The chain links TRBV5-1 to TRBJ2-7; 12 nucleotides line up with TRBD2. The CDR3 extends over 16 amino acids. V trimming: 4 bases; J trimming: 6 bases; junction bases outside the gene matches: 11. Germline lookup yields CDR1 SGHRS and CDR2 YFSETQ. The CDR3 region has the DNA TGCGCCAGCAGCGTCGCTCGGACTAGCGGGACAGTCGAGCAGTACTTC. Its protein product is CASSVARTSGTVEQYF.

Comment on this clone: The sample has other DNA sequences that encode this CDR3 too. The chain recombines TRBV7-2 with TRBJ1-1; D may be TRBD1 (6 bases). CDR3 length: 14 residues. V lost 3 bases and J 0 bases, leaving 8 bases between the germline ends. Germline-derived CDR1 and CDR2 are SGHTA and FQGNSA. The DNA for the CDR3 is TGTGCCAGCAGCTTTCAGGGGTTGAACACTGAAGCTTTCTTT. This encodes CASSFQGLNTEAFF. The full variable domain, with the rest looked up from reference TRBV7-2 and TRBJ1-1, is GAGVSQSPSNKVTEKGKDVELRCDPISGHTALYWYRQSLGQGLEFLIYFQGNSAPDKSGLPSDRFSAERTGGSVSTLTIQRTQQEDSAVYLCASSFQGLNTEAFFGQGTRLTVV.

V and J are TRBV4-2 and TRBJ2-2, with 12 bases aligning to TRBD2. The germline gives CDR1 LGHNA, CDR2 YNFKEQ. V shed 5 bases and J 8 bases; nucleotides not matched to a gene: 15. The CDR3 runs to 18 residues. The chain's CDR3 is CASSSDLLAGGLAGELFF. CDR3 DNA: TGTGCCAGCAGCTCAGACCTGCTAGCGGGAGGGCTAGCGGGGGAGCTGTTTTTT.

The chain uses TRBV4-1 and TRBJ1-2, with no clear D. The CDR3 runs 13 residues. V lost 1 base and J lost 5, with 8 bases in between. CDR1 MGHRA and CDR2 YSYEKL come from the germline V gene. The CDR3 sequence is CASSQGGSYGYTF. CDR3 nucleotide sequence: TGCGCCAGCAGCCAAGGGGGATCTTATGGCTACACCTTC.

CDR3 nucleotide sequence: TGCGCCAGCAGCCAAACCACAGGGACAGGAATGCCCTACACCTTC. Encoded protein: CASSQTTGTGMPYTF. The genes are TRBV4-3 and TRBJ1-2; 8 bases align to TRBD1. This CDR3 contains 15 residues. The V gene end was trimmed by 2 bases and the J gene end by 10 bases; junction bases not matched to a gene: 12. The germline V gene has CDR1 LGHNA and CDR2 YSLEER.

This clone was found once. The gene calls are TRBV7-2 and TRBJ2-7; TRBD2 aligns across 9 bases. Germline CDR1 reads SGHTA; CDR2 reads FQGNSA. CDR3 size: 16 residues. Germline trimming cut 5 bases from V and 1 base from J; bases unmatched to any gene: 9. The CDR3 sequence is CASSVDSGSRSYEQYF. The CDR3 DNA reads TGTGCCAGCAGCGTAGATAGCGGGAGTAGGTCCTACGAGCAGTACTTC.

V and J are TRBV5-1 and TRBJ2-3, with unresolved D. This CDR3 has 18 residues. The germline gives CDR1 SGHRS, CDR2 YFSETQ. V was clipped by 3 bases and J by 3 bases, with 23 bases between them. The DNA for the CDR3 is TGCGCCAGCAGCTCTCCATCTTGGCAGCGTAGGGTGACAGATACGCAGTATTTT. It yields the protein CASSSPSWQRRVTDTQYF. The whole variable domain, filled in from reference TRBV5-1 and TRBJ2-3, reads KAGVTQTPRYLIKTRGQQVTLSCSPISGHRSVSWYQQTPGQGLQFLFEYFSETQRNKGNFPGRFSGRQFSNSRSEMNVSTLELGDSALYLCASSSPSWQRRVTDTQYFGPGTRLTVL.

The rearrangement uses TRBV6-1 and TRBJ2-7, with D perhaps TRBD1 or TRBD2 (6 bases each). The V gene lost 8 bases and the J gene lost 2 bases, with 16 bases spanning the gap. The CDR3 contains 14 residues. CDR1 and CDR2 (germline): MNHNS, SASEGT. This chain's CDR3 is CASEGGSFTYEQYF. CDR3 in DNA: TGTGCCAGCGAAGGGGGGTCCTTTACCTACGAGCAGTACTTC.

This chain joins TRBV5-6 and TRBJ2-3; maybe TRBD2 (5 bases). The ends were cut back, 0 bases at V and 7 bases at J, with 9 bases in the middle. This CDR3 is 13 amino acids long. Per germline, CDR1 SGHDT and CDR2 YYEEEE. CDR3 sequence: CASSLEPGNTQYF. The CDR3, as DNA: TGTGCCAGCAGCTTGGAACCGGGGAATACGCAGTATTTT.

The CDR3 here is CASSFFGRDNEQFF. The CDR3 region has the DNA TGTGCCAGCAGCTTCTTCGGGAGAGACAATGAGCAGTTCTTC. V is TRBV11-3 and J is TRBJ2-1; D is possibly TRBD2 (6 bases). V gave up 3 bases and J gave up 5 bases, with 11 bases separating them. Germline values: CDR1 SGHNT, CDR2 YENEEA. The CDR3 has 14 amino acids.

J is TRBJ1-3 and V is TRBV5-1; TRBD1 matches 10 bases. Unmatched junction bases numbered 14, after V lost 3 bases and J lost 2 bases. Germline CDR1 is SGHRS and CDR2 is YFSETQ. The CDR3 spans 19 residues. The CDR3 DNA sequence: TGCGCCAGCAGCTCCCTACCGGGACAGGGGCTTGGTCCTGGAAACACCATATATTTT. This translates into CASSSLPGQGLGPGNTIYF.

V usage is TRBV5-1 and J usage is TRBJ2-3; 9 bases align to TRBD2. The V segment lost 0 bases and the J segment 4 bases; nucleotides outside the gene matches: 6. Germline V gene data show CDR1 as SGHRS and CDR2 as YFSETQ. This CDR3 has 16 amino acids. The CDR3 nucleotides are TGCGCCAGCAGCTTGGATAGCGGGAGTGCCCCAGATACGCAGTATTTT. Translated: CASSLDSGSAPDTQYF.

This clone was counted only a few times. This sequence joins TRBV7-3 and TRBJ1-1, with 8 bases aligning to TRBD1. Trimming cost V 7 bases and J 5 bases; bases outside gene matches: 9. Germline V CDR1 and CDR2: SGHTA, FQGTGA. The CDR3 has 14 residues. CDR3 in amino acids: CASTRDRWETEAFF. Here the CDR3 DNA reads TGTGCCAGCACCCGGGACAGGTGGGAAACTGAAGCTTTCTTT.

Here the CDR3 DNA reads TGTGCCAGCAGCTGGGCTACAGGGGCCAACTACCGGAGCACTGAAGCTTTCTTT. This gives the protein CASSWATGANYRSTEAFF. This sequence joins TRBV28 and TRBJ1-1; TRBD1 matches at 7 bases. The length of the CDR3 is 18 residues. Germline CDR1 is MDHEN and CDR2 is SYDVKM. The junction had 20 bases not matched to a gene; V was cut back by 6 bases and J by 4 bases.